The clone carrying this T cell receptor beta chain has more than one count but fewer than ten. The antigen is unknown. TCRdb re-derived calls from the 5' RACE reads in MiXCR, one entry per CDR3 protein. Of 450,000 to 700,000 distinct CDR3 sequences listed, around 17% are singletons. These data originate in a study of T-cell memory formation after mild COVID-19. Study-level background: Largely donor-specific sequence clusters came from a couple of donors. Findings and limits, study-wide: Specificity for SARS-CoV-2 was not confirmed among the second-wave clones peaking on day 37. Later expanders leaned CD4+, whereas day 15 to 85 contracting clones were balanced CD4/CD8.

Germline loops: CDR1 SQVTM, CDR2 ANQGSEA. The CDR3 is 11 residues long. The V end lost 8 bases, the J end lost 4 bases, and 11 bases lay between the germline ends. Material: PBMCs or a T cell subset sorted from them (not recorded which). The chain is built from TRBV29-1 and TRBJ1-2; possibly TRBD1 for D (6 bases). The source is an adult woman who had mild COVID-19 (a few samples of this study predate the infection). Cell type and time point are not known. In nucleotides, the CDR3 is TGCAGCACCTTACAGGGCTATGGCTACACCTTC. As protein: CSTLQGYGYTF.